Below, 13 T cell receptor beta chains from the same sample are listed, as sequenced in a study of T cell responses to AZD1222 COVID-19 vaccine. The protocol was immunoSEQ multiplex PCR, while the TCRdb copy is restricted to in-frame clones and leaves out a portion. The sample has roughly 110,000 clones, roughly 89% seen once; the top ten hold 12%. Sequenced material: peripheral blood, taken on day 0 of AZD1222 vaccination. The receptors were gathered from an adult in good health.

This sequence joins TRBV5-5 and TRBJ1-1; D might be TRBD1 (6 bases). Deletions cut 3 bases from V and 5 bases from J, with 14 bases between. The germline V gene encodes CDR1 SGHKS and CDR2 YYEKEE (reference sequence). CDR3 length: 14 residues. The CDR3 protein is CASSSGTRGTEAFF. Here the CDR3 DNA reads TGTGCCAGCAGCTCCGGGACACGGGGGACTGAAGCTTTCTTT.

This chain links TRBV7-8 with TRBJ2-3; D might be TRBD1 or TRBD2, each matching 6 bases. Per the germline V gene, CDR1 is SGHVS and CDR2 is FQNEAQ. The CDR3 length is 14 residues. Trimming took 5 bases from V and 5 from J, leaving 14 bases between them. CDR3 nucleotide sequence: TGTGCCAGCAGCCTAAGGGGGGCCGTAGATACGCAGTATTTT. Its protein is CASSLRGAVDTQYF. The complete variable domain, with remaining parts taken from reference TRBV7-8 and TRBJ2-3, reads GAGVSQSPRYKVAKRGQDVALRCDPISGHVSLFWYQQALGQGPEFLTYFQNEAQLDKSGLPSDRFFAERPEGSVSTLKIQRTQQEDSAVYLCASSLRGAVDTQYFGPGTRLTVL.

The V and J genes are TRBV15 and TRBJ2-1; no firm D call. Germline CDR1 is LNHNV and CDR2 is YYDKDF (reference sequence). The CDR3 length is 17 residues. V was shortened by 0 bases and J by 0 bases, with 12 bases between the two germline ends. The CDR3 sequence is CATSREAPQSSYNEQFF. The DNA for the CDR3 is TGTGCCACCAGCAGAGAGGCCCCTCAGAGCTCCTACAATGAGCAGTTCTTC.

This clone was recorded only once. J is TRBJ1-2 and V is TRBV5-3; 8 positions match TRBD1. TRBV5-3 is an ORF; its function is uncertain. J gave up 5 bases and V 2 bases, and 8 bases lay outside the gene matches. The CDR3 totals 15 residues. DNA for the CDR3: TGTGCCAGAAGCTTAATACAGGGGGGGCGGTATGGCTACACCTTC. Translating gives CARSLIQGGRYGYTF.

The V and J genes are TRBV14 and TRBJ1-6; 7 bases are a match to TRBD1. This CDR3 comprises 15 residues. The trim removed 4 bases at V and 8 bases at J, leaving 8 bases unmatched. Per the germline V gene, CDR1 is SGHDN and CDR2 is FVKESK. CDR3 in amino acids: CASSLGQNGYSPLHF. CDR3 nucleotide sequence: TGTGCCAGCAGCCTGGGACAGAATGGTTATTCACCCCTCCACTTT.

This chain joins TRBV5-1 and TRBJ1-4; 8 bases fit TRBD1. The J segment lost 11 bases and the V segment lost 0 bases, leaving 9 bases of the junction unmatched. Germline V CDR1 and CDR2: SGHRS, YFSETQ. This CDR3 spans 15 amino acids. The CDR3 coding sequence is TGCGCCAGCAGCTTGGAAGGACAGGGTGTTGGGAAACTGTTTTTT. This codes for CASSLEGQGVGKLFF.

The rearrangement joins TRBV19 to TRBJ2-3; perhaps D is TRBD1 or TRBD2 (5 bases each). CDR3 length: 15 residues. Trimming removed 7 bases at V and 0 bases at J, with 14 bases between. CDR1 and CDR2 (germline): LNHDA, SQIVND (reference sequence). CDR3 amino acids: CASIGRGRSTDTQYF. Written as DNA, the CDR3 is TGTGCCAGTATAGGACGGGGCCGGAGCACAGATACGCAGTATTTT.

This clone has a single count. The chain employs TRBV19 and TRBJ1-1, with D uncertain. The CDR3 is made up of 12 amino acids. V was pared by 7 bases and J by 1 base, with 7 bases between. Looked up from germline, CDR1 is LNHDA and CDR2 is SQIVND (reference sequence). In nucleotides, the CDR3 is TGTGCCAGTATTAACAGGAACACTGAAGCTTTCTTT. Its protein product is CASINRNTEAFF. Complete variable domain (other parts from reference TRBV19 and TRBJ1-1): DGGITQSPKYLFRKEGQNVTLSCEQNLNHDAMYWYRQDPGQGLRLIYYSQIVNDFQKGDIAEGYSVSREKKESFPLTVTSAQKNPTAFYLCASINRNTEAFFGQGTRLTVV.

The chain joins TRBV7-9 to TRBJ2-3, with 10 bases lining up with TRBD1. From germline, CDR1 is SEHNR and CDR2 FQNEAQ (reference sequence). The CDR3 extends over 14 amino acids. The ends lost 1 base at V and 5 bases at J; junction bases unmatched: 0. CDR3: CASSLGDRGDTQYF. The CDR3 DNA reads as TGTGCCAGCAGCTTAGGGGACAGGGGAGATACGCAGTATTTT.

The rearrangement links TRBV6-5 to TRBJ2-3, with a weak D call TRBD2 (6 bases). Deletions cut 8 bases from V and 5 bases from J, with 14 bases between. CDR1 is MNHEY and CDR2 is SVGAGI in the germline V gene. This CDR3 region has 13 residues. Here the CDR3 DNA reads TGTGCCAGCCGAGAGGCGGGGAGAGATACGCAGTATTTT. Its translation: CASREAGRDTQYF.

The chain uses TRBV15 and TRBJ1-5; D is ambiguous. CDR1 and CDR2 from the germline V gene are LNHNV and YYDKDF (reference sequence). The CDR3 sequence is 15 residues long. Trimming stripped 0 bases from V and 4 bases from J, with 10 bases between. The CDR3 DNA reads as TGTGCCACCAGCAGAGATATCGCCAAGAATCAGCCCCAGCATTTT. Encoded protein: CATSRDIAKNQPQHF.

The chain combines TRBV6-2 or TRBV6-3 with TRBJ2-3; D unclear. V shed 5 bases and J shed 6 bases, with 21 bases lying between them. The CDR3 extends over 16 amino acids. In germline, CDR1 is MNHEY, CDR2 SVGEGT. CDR3 DNA sequence: TGTGCCAGCAGTCCCCTCGACGGCCCCCCTCGGGATACGCAGTATTTT. Translation gives CASSPLDGPPRDTQYF.

The V and J genes are TRBV19 and TRBJ2-2, with D unclear. The CDR3 consists of 15 residues. V lost 1 base and J lost 4, with 10 bases in between. Germline CDR1 and CDR2: LNHDA and SQIVND (reference sequence). The CDR3 DNA follows: TGTGCCAGTAGTATAGGAGGCGGACCCACCGGGGAGCTGTTTTTT. Translating it yields CASSIGGGPTGELFF.